The TCR beta chain described here comes from a study of beta chain features in type 1 diabetes. The J segment lost 7 bases and the V segment lost 5 bases, leaving 10 bases of the junction unmatched. Germline V gene data show CDR1 as KGHSH and CDR2 as LQKENI. The CDR3 loop spans 15 amino acids. The entirety of the isolated RNA underwent reverse transcription, so expressed TCRB transcripts were sequenced. The data were produced by immunoSEQ multiplex PCR, yet TCRdb's version contains in-frame clones alone and is incomplete. Here the sample spans 620,000 or so clones, 15% to 17% being singletons. This sequence was found in a man aged 18 to 29 in good health. The specimen sequenced was naive CD4+ T cells from blood. V usage is TRBV18 and J usage is TRBJ1-4; 7 nucleotides line up with TRBD1. The CDR3 nucleotides read TGTGCCAGCTCAGAAGACAGGGTCTCGGGTGAAAAACTGTTTTTT. Its protein product is CASSEDRVSGEKLFF.